This entry concerns a single T cell receptor beta chain. It has no known antigen specificity. Nothing much larger sits one base from this clone, and base qualities are not available. From the cysteine through the phenylalanine, the CDR3 covers 16 amino acids. Here the CDR3 DNA is all that survives: 48 bases in frame from base 1. V is clipped by 0 bases and J by 0 bases, and the sequence between their germline boundaries is 9 bases long. The germline V gene provides CDR1 SGHRS and CDR2 YFSETQ. This entry comes from a study of control samples from healthy donors and cancer patients (dated by TCRdb to about 2020). Library creation used the immunoSEQ multiplex PCR assay. In its TCRdb copy, this immuneACCESS table keeps in-frame sequences only and misses some clones. Where compared with another copy, unresolved V genes explain less than half of these, and the others have no known cause. For this sample the table gives around 110,000 clones, of which nearly 95% were detected only once. 2% to 3% of the sample is held by the ten biggest clonotypes.

The V and J genes are TRBV5-1 and TRBJ1-4; TRBD1 is perhaps the D gene, given 5 matching bases. The clonotype originates from a man aged 25-45 years in good health. The source material was blood. The DNA sequence is as follows: TGCGCCAGCAGCTTGGATCTGGGGGCAACTAATGAAAAACTGTTTTTT. It translates to CASSLDLGATNEKLFF.